Below are 23 T cell receptor beta chains sequenced from a single sample in a study of T cells after yellow fever vaccination (dated by TCRdb to about 2019). Receptors were amplified or captured by 5' RACE. Data came from an Illumina HiSeq 2500. Clones were called with MiXCR by TCRdb after fastp trimmed the public reads at Q25, and only in-frame beta chains were retained. Here each entry gathers all rows of one CDR3 protein and keeps the most common genes and DNA. The sample includes around 350,000 distinct CDR3 sequences, with around 10% observed a single time. Roughly 18% of the sample is in the top ten clones. This sample's treatment or condition label indicates: live attenuated yellow fever vaccine strain. The sample in question was PBMCs, obtained on the day of the first yellow fever vaccination. The receptor set was obtained from a man aged 18 to 29 who received the YFV17D yellow fever vaccine.

The chain employs TRBV19 and TRBJ2-7, with 9 positions matching TRBD2. CDR3 length: 15 residues. From germline, CDR1 is LNHDA and CDR2 SQIVND (reference sequence). V was pared by 4 bases and J by 3 bases, with 7 bases of the junction left unmatched. The CDR3 DNA is TGTGCCAGTAGTACCCGAGCGGGGGGCATCTACGAGCAGTACGTC. It yields the protein CASSTRAGGIYEQYV.

V is TRBV6-2 or TRBV6-3 and J is TRBJ2-5, with D unresolved. V was trimmed by 2 bases and J by 2 bases, leaving 12 bases between them. CDR1 and CDR2 (germline): MNHEY, SVGEGT. The CDR3 has 15 amino acids. The CDR3 sequence is CASSYEAGRQETQYF. For the CDR3, the DNA is TGTGCCAGCAGTTACGAAGCCGGACGGCAAGAGACCCAGTACTTC.

J is TRBJ2-1 and V is TRBV4-3; 9 bases are shared with TRBD2. V shed 0 bases, J shed 8 bases, and the junction held 8 bases outside the gene matches. Germline V gene sequence: CDR1 LGHNA, CDR2 YSLEER. The length of the CDR3 is 16 residues. CDR3 bases: TGCGCCAGCAGCCAAGAAGCGGGGGGTGGATCCCATGAGCAGTTCTTC. Its translation: CASSQEAGGGSHEQFF.

This clonotype was counted only a few times. V usage is TRBV12-3 or TRBV12-4 and J usage is TRBJ1-1; D is undetermined. The V end was cut by 3 bases, the J end by 1 base, with 9 bases between. The CDR3 has 14 amino acids. The CDR3 coding sequence is TGTGCCAGCAGTTTCATGGCGGGGAACACTGAAGCTTTCTTT. Encoded protein: CASSFMAGNTEAFF.

This rearrangement joins TRBV7-2 to TRBJ1-6; a weak D match, TRBD1 (6 bases). Germline lookup yields CDR1 SGHTA and CDR2 FQGNSA. The V end lost 4 bases, the J end lost 4 bases, and 8 bases lay between the germline ends. This CDR3 contains 14 residues. Written as DNA, the CDR3 is TGTGCCAGCAGCTCACAGGGATATAATTCACCCCTCCACTTT. Its protein product is CASSSQGYNSPLHF.

This clonotype was counted at least ten times. This rearrangement joins TRBV5-1 to TRBJ2-3; 13 nucleotides line up with TRBD2. The germline gives CDR1 SGHRS, CDR2 YFSETQ. The CDR3 length is 15 residues. Trimming cost V 2 bases and J 6 bases; bases outside gene matches: 3. CDR3 nucleotide sequence: TGCGCCAGCAGCTTAGGACTAGCGGGGGAGGATACGCAGTATTTT. Translating gives CASSLGLAGEDTQYF.

This clonotype was observed a few times. The rearrangement joins TRBV19 to TRBJ2-5; tentative D call: TRBD2 (6 bases). CDR1 and CDR2 from the germline V gene are LNHDA and SQIVND (reference sequence). The CDR3 spans 14 residues. Trimming shortened V by 5 bases and J by 2 bases, and 12 bases separated the two germline ends. CDR3 in amino acids: CASSAGLRQETQYF. The CDR3 bases are TGTGCCAGTAGTGCGGGACTGCGACAAGAGACCCAGTACTTC.

This clonotype showed up just a few times. V is TRBV7-3 and J is TRBJ2-2; 8 nucleotides align to TRBD2. The J segment lost 7 bases and the V segment lost 4 bases, leaving 11 bases of the junction unmatched. Germline assignment: CDR1 SGHTA and CDR2 FQGTGA. The length of the CDR3 is 16 residues. DNA for the CDR3: TGTGCCAGCAGCTCCGGGACTAGGGGTTTTGGCGGGGAGCTGTTTTTT. Amino acids: CASSSGTRGFGGELFF.

This clonotype was recorded a few times. This chain links TRBV7-2 with TRBJ2-3; 7 nucleotides match TRBD1. Trimming took 5 bases from V and 2 from J; bases not matched to a gene: 10. This CDR3 region has 16 residues. Germline lookup yields CDR1 SGHTA and CDR2 FQGNSA. CDR3 nucleotides: TGTGCCAGCAGCCCCGCGGACAGGACCTTCACAGATACGCAGTATTTT. As protein: CASSPADRTFTDTQYF.

A few counts support this clonotype. This chain's CDR3 is CSVAPQDGLYEQYF. CDR3 coding DNA: TGCAGCGTCGCCCCGCAAGATGGACTCTACGAGCAGTACTTC. The chain has TRBV29-1 and TRBJ2-7; TRBD2 is a possible D gene (5 bases). Germline V gene data show CDR1 as SQVTM and CDR2 as ANQGSEA. Trimming left V 6 bases short and J 3 bases short, with 18 bases between. CDR3 length: 14 residues.

This clonotype was seen more than once but under ten times. This chain connects TRBV29-1 to TRBJ2-5, with D possibly being TRBD1 or TRBD2 (5 bases each). There are 13 residues in the CDR3. V shed 6 bases and J shed 2 bases, with 13 bases lying between them. Germline V lookup: CDR1 SQVTM, CDR2 ANQGSEA. The CDR3 reads CSVMGVRQETQYF. The CDR3 bases are TGCAGCGTGATGGGGGTAAGGCAAGAGACCCAGTACTTC.

CDR3 sequence: CAISDREETQYF. The CDR3 region has the DNA TGTGCCATCAGTGACCGAGAAGAGACCCAGTACTTC. V gene TRBV10-3 combines with J gene TRBJ2-5; D is unresolved. The V gene lost 3 bases and the J gene lost 3 bases, with 5 bases spanning the gap. Per germline, CDR1 ENHRY and CDR2 SYGVKD. There are 12 residues in the CDR3.

The gene calls are TRBV20-1 and TRBJ1-5; D uncertain. There are 12 residues in the CDR3. Germline-derived CDR1 and CDR2 are DFQATT and SNEGSKA (reference sequence). The V gene lost 1 base and the J gene lost 3 bases, with 4 bases spanning the gap. DNA of the CDR3: TGCAGTGCTAGAGGGTACAATCAGCCCCAGCATTTT. Its translation is CSARGYNQPQHF.

The genes are TRBV4-3 and TRBJ2-1; 11 nucleotides align to TRBD1. The germline V gene encodes CDR1 LGHNA and CDR2 YSLEER. The V gene end was trimmed by 1 base and the J gene end by 5 bases; junction bases not matched to a gene: 4. The CDR3 is 16 residues long. The CDR3 loop reads CASSQVGTGGDNEQFF. The CDR3 DNA sequence: TGCGCCAGCAGCCAAGTTGGGACAGGGGGGGACAATGAGCAGTTCTTC.

This clonotype was observed a handful of times. The rearrangement uses TRBV6-5 and TRBJ2-5; D is undetermined. This CDR3 has 12 residues. Germline lookup yields CDR1 MNHEY and CDR2 SVGAGI. V lost 6 bases to trimming and J lost 5 bases, with 10 bases between them. The chain's CDR3 is CASSTSSETQYF. The DNA for the CDR3 is TGTGCCAGCAGCACAAGTTCGGAGACCCAGTACTTC.

This clonotype was picked up a small number of times. J is TRBJ2-3 and V is TRBV10-3; D may be TRBD1 or TRBD2 (6 bases each). Germline V gene data show CDR1 as ENHRY and CDR2 as SYGVKD. CDR3 length: 14 amino acids. V shed 7 bases and J shed 5 bases, with 16 bases lying between them. CDR3 amino acids: CAIKRGEERDTQYF. The CDR3 DNA is TGTGCCATCAAAAGGGGGGAAGAGAGAGATACGCAGTATTTT.

The V call is TRBV3-1, the J call TRBJ1-2; 10 nucleotides align to TRBD1. V was clipped by 1 base and J by 5 bases; unmatched bases: 1. The germline V gene encodes CDR1 LGHDT and CDR2 YNNKEL (reference sequence). CDR3 length: 14 amino acids. In DNA form, the CDR3 reads TGTGCCAGCAGCCAAGCGGACAGGGGGTATGGCTACACCTTC. Protein: CASSQADRGYGYTF.

CDR3 region: CASSENRGGTEAFF. The CDR3 bases are TGCGCCAGCAGTGAGAACAGGGGAGGCACTGAAGCTTTCTTT. This rearrangement joins TRBV10-1 to TRBJ1-1, with 7 bases identical to TRBD1. The V gene end was trimmed by 2 bases and the J gene end by 4 bases; junction bases not matched to a gene: 4. Germline V gives CDR1 WNHNN, CDR2 SYGVQD (reference sequence). This CDR3 is built from 14 residues.

This clonotype appeared a few times. The chain carries TRBV3-1 and TRBJ1-2; 10 bases match TRBD1. Germline V gene sequence: CDR1 LGHDT, CDR2 YNNKEL (reference sequence). The V and J ends lost 1 base and 6 bases, in that order; junction bases with no gene match: 5. This CDR3 spans 15 amino acids. In DNA form, the CDR3 reads TGTGCCAGCAGCCAAGGCTGGACAGGGGGAAATGGCTACACCTTC. This sequence encodes CASSQGWTGGNGYTF.

This chain links TRBV20-1 with TRBJ1-5; 8 bases align to TRBD1. V was clipped by 5 bases and J by 0 bases; unmatched bases: 9. CDR1 DFQATT and CDR2 SNEGSKA come from the germline V gene (reference sequence). The CDR3 has 16 residues. The CDR3 here is CSAQLRQGSSNQPQHF. The CDR3 nucleotides read TGCAGTGCTCAACTACGACAGGGGAGTAGCAATCAGCCCCAGCATTTT.

The chain has TRBV5-5 and TRBJ1-1, with no clear D. This CDR3 region has 16 residues. V shed 4 bases and J shed 8 bases, with 24 bases lying between them. CDR1 and CDR2 from the germline V gene are SGHKS and YYEKEE (reference sequence). The DNA of the CDR3 is TGTGCCAGCAGCAGCGGACTGGTATCCTCTCGGGGAGAAGCTTTCTTT. It specifies CASSSGLVSSRGEAFF.

About this clonotype itself: A junction end diverges from the germline sequence, so it may reflect a read error. V and J are TRBV28 and TRBJ1-4; 11 nucleotides line up with TRBD1. The CDR3 runs to 15 residues. Per the germline V gene, CDR1 is MDHEN and CDR2 is SYDVKM. The CDR3 sequence is CVSSLGTGGTEKLFF. The DNA of the CDR3 is TGTGTCAGCAGCCTCGGGACAGGGGGTACTGAAAAACTGTTTTTT.

The J gene is TRBJ2-1, the V gene TRBV20-1; no definite D call. Trimming shortened V by 3 bases and J by 0 bases, and 6 bases separated the two germline ends. From germline, CDR1 is DFQATT and CDR2 SNEGSKA (reference sequence). The CDR3 loop spans 13 amino acids. The CDR3 nucleotides are TGCAGTGCTAGTGGATACTCCTACAATGAGCAGTTCTTC. Its translation is CSASGYSYNEQFF.